This TCR beta chain originates from a study of blood T cell repertoires in COVID-19. The V end lost 6 bases, the J end lost 2 bases, and 22 bases lay between the germline ends. This CDR3 comprises 17 residues. From germline, CDR1 is KGHSH and CDR2 LQKENI. Assay used: immunoSEQ multiplex PCR; TCRdb lists only in-frame clones, some missing. Of over 200,000 clones listed, more than 80% are singletons. V is TRBV18 and J is TRBJ1-2; no reliable D call. Material: peripheral blood. This sequence was found in a man between 25 and 39 years old who had recovered from COVID-19. The chain's CDR3 is CASSLRSLLGGNYGYTF. DNA for the CDR3: TGTGCCAGCTCCCTCAGGTCCTTGTTGGGTGGAAACTATGGCTACACCTTC. The full variable domain, in which reference TRBV18 and TRBJ1-2 provide the parts outside the CDR3, is NAGVMQNPRHLVRRRGQEARLRCSPMKGHSHVYWYRQLPEEGLKFMVYLQKENIIDESGMPKERFSAEFPKEGPSILRIQQVVRGDSAAYFCASSLRSLLGGNYGYTFGSGTRLTVV.